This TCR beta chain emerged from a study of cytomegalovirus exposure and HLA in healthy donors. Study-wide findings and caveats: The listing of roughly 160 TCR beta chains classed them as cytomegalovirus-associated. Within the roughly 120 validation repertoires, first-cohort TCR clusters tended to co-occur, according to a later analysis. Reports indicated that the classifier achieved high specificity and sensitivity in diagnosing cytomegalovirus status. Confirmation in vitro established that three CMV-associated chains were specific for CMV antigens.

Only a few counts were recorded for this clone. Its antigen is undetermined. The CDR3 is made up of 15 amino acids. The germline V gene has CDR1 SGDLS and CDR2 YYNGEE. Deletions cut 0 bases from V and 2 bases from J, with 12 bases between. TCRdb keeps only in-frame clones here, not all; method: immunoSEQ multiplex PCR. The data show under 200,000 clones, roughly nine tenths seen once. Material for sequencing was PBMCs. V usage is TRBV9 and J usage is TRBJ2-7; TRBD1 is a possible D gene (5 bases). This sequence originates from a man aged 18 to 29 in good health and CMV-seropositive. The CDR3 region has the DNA TGTGCCAGCAGCGTAGCTGAAGGACACACCTACGAGCAGTACTTC. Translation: CASSVAEGHTYEQYF.